The clone carrying this T cell receptor beta chain was recorded at least ten times. The data originate from a study of T cells in Graves' hyperthyroidism and ophthalmopathy. The CDR3 contains 13 residues. V was clipped by 4 bases and J by 2 bases, with 8 bases between them. The germline V gene has CDR1 SGHAT and CDR2 FQDESV (reference sequence). No ophthalmopathy progression within 18 months constituted stable Graves' hyperthyroidism. Exclusions: uncontrolled infection, other autoimmune disease, pregnancy, lactation. Clinical symptoms, serum thyroxine, TRAb, thyroid ultrasound and orbital computed tomography informed diagnoses. Source material for PBMCs was around 10 ml fresh peripheral blood. Amplified TCR beta CDR3 regions derived from RNA transcripts. With the HTBI primer set, the TCR CDR3 went through a first round of RT-PCR. One entry per CDR3 protein, called by TCRdb with MiXCR from the multiplex PCR reads. The table includes about 210,000 distinct CDR3 sequences, approximately 17% detected once.

Sequenced: blood. The chain has TRBV11-1 and TRBJ2-5, with D unresolved. The receptor comes from a middle-aged man with Graves' hyperthyroidism. In DNA form, the CDR3 reads TGTGCCAGCAGCTCGACATTGCAAGAGACCCAGTACTTC. Its protein is CASSSTLQETQYF.